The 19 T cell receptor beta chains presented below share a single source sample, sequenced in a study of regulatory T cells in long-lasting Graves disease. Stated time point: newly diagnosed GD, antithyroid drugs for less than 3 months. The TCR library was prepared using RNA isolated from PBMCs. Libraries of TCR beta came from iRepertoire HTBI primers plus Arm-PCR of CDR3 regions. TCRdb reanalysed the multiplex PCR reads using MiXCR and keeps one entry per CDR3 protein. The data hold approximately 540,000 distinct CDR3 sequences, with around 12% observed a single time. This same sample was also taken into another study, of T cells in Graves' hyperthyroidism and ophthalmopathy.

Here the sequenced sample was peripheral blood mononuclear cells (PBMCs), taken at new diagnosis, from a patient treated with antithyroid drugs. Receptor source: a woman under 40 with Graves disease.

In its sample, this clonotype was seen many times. This CDR3 reads CASSRPGTGSYEQYF. For the CDR3, the DNA is TGTGCCAGCAGTCGACCCGGGACAGGTTCCTACGAGCAGTACTTC. J is TRBJ2-7 and V is TRBV12-3 or TRBV12-4; 8 nucleotides align to TRBD1. The junction had 7 bases not matched to a gene; V was cut back by 5 bases and J by 1 base. The CDR3 extends over 15 amino acids.

CDR3 residues: CSVVGGVGETQYF. CDR3 DNA sequence: TGCAGCGTTGTTGGGGGGGTAGGGGAGACCCAGTACTTC. This chain connects TRBV29-1 to TRBJ2-5; 7 bases agree with TRBD2. Germline CDR1 and CDR2: SQVTM and ANQGSEA. This CDR3 spans 13 amino acids. J was trimmed by 5 bases and V by 4 bases; bases with no gene match: 7.

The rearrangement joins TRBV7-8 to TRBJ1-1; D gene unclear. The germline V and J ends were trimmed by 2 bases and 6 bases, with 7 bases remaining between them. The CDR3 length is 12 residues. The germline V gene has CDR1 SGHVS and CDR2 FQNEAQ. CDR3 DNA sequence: TGTGCCAGCAGCTTAAGGCTCGCTGAAGCTTTCTTT. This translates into CASSLRLAEAFF.

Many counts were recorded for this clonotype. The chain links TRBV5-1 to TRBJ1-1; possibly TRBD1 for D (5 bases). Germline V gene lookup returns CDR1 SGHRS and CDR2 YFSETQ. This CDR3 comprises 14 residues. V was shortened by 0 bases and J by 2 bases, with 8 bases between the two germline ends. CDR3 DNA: TGCGCCAGCAGCTTGGGGGGGATAAACACTGAAGCTTTCTTT. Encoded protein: CASSLGGINTEAFF.

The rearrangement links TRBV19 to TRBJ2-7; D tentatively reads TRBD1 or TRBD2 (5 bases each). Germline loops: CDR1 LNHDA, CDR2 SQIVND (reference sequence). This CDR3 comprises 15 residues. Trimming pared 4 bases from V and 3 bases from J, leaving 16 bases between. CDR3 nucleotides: TGTGCCAGTAGTAAGGGGAGCATCTCGGTCTACGAGCAGTACTTC. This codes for CASSKGSISVYEQYF.

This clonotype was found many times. CDR3 amino acids: CAATGDTGNTIYF. CDR3 nucleotide sequence: TGTGCCGCAACAGGGGACACTGGAAACACCATATATTTT. This chain connects TRBV2 to TRBJ1-3; 7 positions match TRBD1. Germline-derived CDR1 and CDR2 are SNHLY and FYNNEI. The trim removed 11 bases at V and 2 bases at J, leaving 6 bases unmatched. The CDR3 contains 13 residues.

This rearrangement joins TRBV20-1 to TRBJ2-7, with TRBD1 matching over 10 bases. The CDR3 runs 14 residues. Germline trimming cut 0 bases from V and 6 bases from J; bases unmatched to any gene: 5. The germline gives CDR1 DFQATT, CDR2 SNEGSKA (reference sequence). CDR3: CSARDQGQGSEQYF. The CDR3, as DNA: TGCAGTGCTAGAGATCAGGGACAGGGGAGCGAGCAGTACTTC.

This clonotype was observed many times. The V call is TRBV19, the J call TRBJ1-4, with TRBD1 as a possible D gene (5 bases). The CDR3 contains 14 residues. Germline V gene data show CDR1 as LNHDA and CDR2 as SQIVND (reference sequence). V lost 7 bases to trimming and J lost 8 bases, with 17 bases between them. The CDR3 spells CASTLDRRGEKLFF. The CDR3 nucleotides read TGTGCCAGTACCCTGGATCGGCGGGGCGAAAAACTGTTTTTT.

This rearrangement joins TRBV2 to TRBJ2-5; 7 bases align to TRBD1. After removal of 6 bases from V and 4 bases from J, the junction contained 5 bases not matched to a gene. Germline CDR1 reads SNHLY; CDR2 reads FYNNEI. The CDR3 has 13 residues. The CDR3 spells CASRATGVETQYF. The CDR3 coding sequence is TGTGCCAGCAGAGCTACAGGGGTAGAGACCCAGTACTTC.

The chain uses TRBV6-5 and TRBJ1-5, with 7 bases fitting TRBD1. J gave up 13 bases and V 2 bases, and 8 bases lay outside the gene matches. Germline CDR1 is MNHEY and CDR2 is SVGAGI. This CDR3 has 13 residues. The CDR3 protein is CASSYVTGSDQHF. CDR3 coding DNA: TGTGCCAGCAGTTACGTGACAGGGTCGGATCAGCATTTT.

The CDR3 sequence: CASSLHGQDTQYF. Here the CDR3 DNA reads TGTGCCAGTAGTCTTCATGGACAGGATACGCAGTATTTT. The chain is built from TRBV19 and TRBJ2-3, with TRBD1 as a possible D gene (6 bases). Trimming cost V 5 bases and J 6 bases, with 12 bases left between them. The CDR3 extends over 13 amino acids. From germline, CDR1 is LNHDA and CDR2 SQIVND (reference sequence).

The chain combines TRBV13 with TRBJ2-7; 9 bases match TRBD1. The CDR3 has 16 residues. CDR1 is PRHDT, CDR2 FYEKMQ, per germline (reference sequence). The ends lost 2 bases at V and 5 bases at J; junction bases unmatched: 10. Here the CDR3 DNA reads TGTGCCAGCAGCTTAAGAACAGGGGGCTTGGGGCACGAGCAGTACTTC. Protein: CASSLRTGGLGHEQYF.

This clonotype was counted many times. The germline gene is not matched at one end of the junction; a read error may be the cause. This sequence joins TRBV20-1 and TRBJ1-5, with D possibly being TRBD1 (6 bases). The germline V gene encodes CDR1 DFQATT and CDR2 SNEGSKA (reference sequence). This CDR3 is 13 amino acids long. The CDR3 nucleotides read TGCAGTGCTCGAGACAGGTTGAACCAGCCCCAGCATTTT. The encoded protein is CSARDRLNQPQHF.

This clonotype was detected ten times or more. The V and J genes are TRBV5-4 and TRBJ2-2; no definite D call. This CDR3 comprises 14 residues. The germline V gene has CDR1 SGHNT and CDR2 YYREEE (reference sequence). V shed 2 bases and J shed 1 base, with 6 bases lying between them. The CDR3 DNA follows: TGTGCCAGCAGCTTTGTAGGGAACACCGGGGAGCTGTTTTTT. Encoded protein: CASSFVGNTGELFF.

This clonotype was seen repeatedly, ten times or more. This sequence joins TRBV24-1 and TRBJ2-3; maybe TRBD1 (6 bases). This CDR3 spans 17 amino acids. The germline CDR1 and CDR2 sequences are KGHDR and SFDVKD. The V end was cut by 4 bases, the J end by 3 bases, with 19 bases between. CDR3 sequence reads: CATSERVRDTRTDTQYF. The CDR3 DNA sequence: TGTGCCACCAGTGAACGCGTCAGGGACACCAGAACAGATACGCAGTATTTT.

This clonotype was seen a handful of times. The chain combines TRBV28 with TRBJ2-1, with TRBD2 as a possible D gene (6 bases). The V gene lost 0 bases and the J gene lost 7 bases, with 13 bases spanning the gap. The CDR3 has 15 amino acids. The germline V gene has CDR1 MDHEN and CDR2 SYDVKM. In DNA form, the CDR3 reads TGTGCCAGCAGTTTATGGGGGGACTCCCCGAATGAGCAGTTCTTC. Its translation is CASSLWGDSPNEQFF.

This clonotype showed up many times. CDR3 nucleotides: TGTGCCAGCAGCTCCTCAGGGGTCAAAAACATTCAGTACTTC. It encodes CASSSSGVKNIQYF. V gene TRBV11-2 combines with J gene TRBJ2-4; D might be TRBD1 (6 bases). In germline, CDR1 is SGHAT, CDR2 FQNNGV. Deletions cut 4 bases from V and 3 bases from J, with 10 bases between. CDR3 size: 14 residues. Full variable domain (missing parts from reference TRBV11-2 and TRBJ2-4): EAGVAQSPRYKIIEKRQSVAFWCNPISGHATLYWYQQILGQGPKLLIQFQNNGVVDDSQLPKDRFSAERLKGVDSTLKIQPAKLEDSAVYLCASSSSGVKNIQYFGAGTRLSVL.

In nucleotides, the CDR3 is TGCAGTGCTAGAGGTGTGGCTAGTGACGGCAATGAGCAGTTCTTC. The encoded protein is CSARGVASDGNEQFF. The V and J genes are TRBV20-1 and TRBJ2-1, with D uncertain. Germline lookup yields CDR1 DFQATT and CDR2 SNEGSKA (reference sequence). V dropped 1 base and J dropped 6 bases, with 16 bases sitting between them. The CDR3 is made up of 15 amino acids.

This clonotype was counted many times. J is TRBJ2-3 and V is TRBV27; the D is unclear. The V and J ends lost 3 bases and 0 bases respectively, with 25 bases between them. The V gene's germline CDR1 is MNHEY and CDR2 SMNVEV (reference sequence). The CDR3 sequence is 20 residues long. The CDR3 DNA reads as TGTGCCAGCAGTTTCGACACACCCGAACCCACCATTGCTAGCACAGATACGCAGTATTTT. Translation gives CASSFDTPEPTIASTDTQYF.